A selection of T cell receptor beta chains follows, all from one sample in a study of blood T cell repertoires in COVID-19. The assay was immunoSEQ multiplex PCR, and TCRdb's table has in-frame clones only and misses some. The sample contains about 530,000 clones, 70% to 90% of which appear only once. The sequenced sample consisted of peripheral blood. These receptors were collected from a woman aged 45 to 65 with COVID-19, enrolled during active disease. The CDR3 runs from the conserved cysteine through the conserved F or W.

CDR3: CASRGWNTEAFF; length: 12; J: TRBJ1-1; V: TRBV19
CDR3: CASSFIWGGVDTIYF; length: 15; J: TRBJ1-3; V: TRBV28
CDR3: CASSVAPDRGANYGYTF; length: 17; J: TRBJ1-2; V: TRBV9
CDR3: CASSLTENLVSPLHF; length: 15; J: TRBJ1-6; V: TRBV6-5
CDR3: CASSPGGRDGYTF; length: 13; J: TRBJ1-2; V: TRBV6-5
CDR3: CASSLERSDTQYF; length: 13; J: TRBJ2-3; V: TRBV12-3/TRBV12-4
CDR3: CASSQASVAGELFF; length: 14; J: TRBJ2-2; V: TRBV3-1/TRBV3-2
CDR3: CASSTGTGGTSPLHF; length: 15; J: TRBJ1-6; V: TRBV2
CDR3: CSANTGDGYTF; length: 11; J: TRBJ1-2; V: TRBV29-1
CDR3: CASSASRGTGGDPYEQYF; length: 18; J: TRBJ2-7; V: TRBV9
CDR3: CASSSTGGRTEAFF; length: 14; J: TRBJ1-1; V: TRBV19
CDR3: CASSFTGGTTDTQYF; length: 15; J: TRBJ2-3; V: TRBV7-6
CDR3: CAWSQGKLYGYTF; length: 13; J: TRBJ1-2; V: TRBV30
CDR3: CASTGTRHLYNEQFF; length: 15; J: TRBJ2-1; V: TRBV6-5
CDR3: CSASTGFENTEAFF; length: 14; J: TRBJ1-1; V: TRBV20-1
CDR3: CASSIGVAGHWELFF; length: 15; J: TRBJ2-2; V: TRBV19
CDR3: CASKVTGHYGYTF; length: 13; J: TRBJ1-2; V: TRBV12-3/TRBV12-4
CDR3: CASSDRNTGNTIYF; length: 14; J: TRBJ1-3; V: TRBV2
CDR3: CASSLEASGGARRDTQYF; length: 18; J: TRBJ2-3; V: TRBV7-8
CDR3: CASSQLSGNQETQYF; length: 15; J: TRBJ2-5; V: TRBV4-2
CDR3: CAISEQGNTIYF; length: 12; J: TRBJ1-3; V: TRBV10-3
CDR3: CASSWRTGRGTEAFF; length: 15; J: TRBJ1-1; V: TRBV5-1
CDR3: CSVLVGDRAYEQYF; length: 14; J: TRBJ2-7; V: TRBV29-1
CDR3: CASSFGLGNTEAFF; length: 14; J: TRBJ1-1; V: TRBV11-2
CDR3: CASSLDTGWRHNEQFF; length: 16; J: TRBJ2-1; V: TRBV5-6
CDR3: CASSDPPSTGSYEQYF; length: 16; J: TRBJ2-7; V: TRBV25-1
CDR3: CASSLQGRDIRTGELFF; length: 17; J: TRBJ2-2; V: TRBV5-1
CDR3: CASSHGRDYSPLHF; length: 14; J: TRBJ1-6; V: TRBV3-1/TRBV3-2
CDR3: CAWSTQMGQLVYGYTF; length: 16; J: TRBJ1-2; V: TRBV30
CDR3: CASSHDSILIYGYTF; length: 15; J: TRBJ1-2; V: TRBV28
CDR3: CASSLYQGYEQYF; length: 13; J: TRBJ2-7; V: TRBV7-8
CDR3: CASSYSRAGVTGELFF; length: 16; J: TRBJ2-2; V: TRBV6-5
CDR3: CASSQYQGEAFF; length: 12; J: TRBJ1-1; V: TRBV4-1
CDR3: CASMTGNYGYTF; length: 12; J: TRBJ1-2; V: TRBV25-1
CDR3: CASSPRGLNSGNTIYF; length: 16; J: TRBJ1-3; V: TRBV7-8
CDR3: CASSLVRERTDTQYF; length: 15; J: TRBJ2-3; V: TRBV11-2
CDR3: CASTEEGDITYGYTF; length: 15; J: TRBJ1-2; V: TRBV2
CDR3: CATSRERYAGELFF; length: 14; J: TRBJ2-2; V: TRBV15
CDR3: CASRKTDNYGYTF; length: 13; J: TRBJ1-2; V: TRBV2
CDR3: CASSQGTVPNYGYTF; length: 15; J: TRBJ1-2; V: TRBV3-1/TRBV3-2
CDR3: CASSFPGTGENEQFF; length: 15; J: TRBJ2-1; V: TRBV7-2
CDR3: CASSYASGGVSYEQYF; length: 16; J: TRBJ2-7; V: TRBV11-2
CDR3: CASSVQPTSGGANEQFF; length: 17; J: TRBJ2-1; V: TRBV9
CDR3: CASSLGHLAKETQYF; length: 15; J: TRBJ2-5; V: TRBV11-3
CDR3: CASTQEGAREQFF; length: 13; J: TRBJ2-1; V: TRBV2
CDR3: CASSGDRRLAGVPYEQYF; length: 18; J: TRBJ2-7; V: TRBV18
CDR3: CASSFKETQYF; length: 11; J: TRBJ2-5; V: TRBV5-1
CDR3: CAISRTGENYGYTF; length: 14; J: TRBJ1-2; V: TRBV10-3
CDR3: CASSPGSAGGQPQHF; length: 15; J: TRBJ1-5; V: TRBV6-5